The 14 T cell receptor beta chains below all came from one sample that was sequenced in a study of cytomegalovirus exposure and HLA in healthy donors. The PCR had 60 Vbeta and 13 Jbeta primers. The method was immunoSEQ multiplex PCR; TCRdb's version includes in-frame clones alone and lacks a portion of them. Of over 150,000 clones in the sample, 81% were seen once. Sequenced sample: PBMCs. Receptors were obtained from a woman aged 50 to 60 in good health and CMV-seronegative.

The CDR3 sequence is CASSARQGSDEQYF. For the CDR3, the DNA is TGTGCCAGCAGCGCCCGACAGGGATCCGACGAGCAGTACTTC. The chain carries TRBV9 and TRBJ2-7; TRBD1 agrees at 7 bases. The germline V gene has CDR1 SGDLS and CDR2 YYNGEE. J was trimmed by 5 bases and V by 3 bases; bases with no gene match: 8. This CDR3 is built from 14 residues.

The rearrangement uses TRBV2 and TRBJ1-4; D is perhaps TRBD1 (5 bases). The V and J ends lost 5 bases and 0 bases respectively, with 10 bases between them. The CDR3 has 15 residues. Germline values: CDR1 SNHLY, CDR2 FYNNEI. CDR3 amino acids: CASSQQGATNEKLFF. CDR3 DNA sequence: TGTGCCAGCAGTCAGCAGGGCGCAACTAATGAAAAACTGTTTTTT. The full variable domain, in which reference TRBV2 and TRBJ1-4 provide the parts outside the CDR3, is EPEVTQTPSHQVTQMGQEVILRCVPISNHLYFYWYRQILGQKVEFLVSFYNNEISEKSEIFDDQFSVERPDGSNFTLKIRSTKLEDSAMYFCASSQQGATNEKLFFGSGTQLSVL.

This chain connects TRBV7-7 to TRBJ2-2, with 7 bases aligning to TRBD1. The germline V gene has CDR1 SSHAT and CDR2 FNYEAQ (reference sequence). Trimming cost V 5 bases and J 8 bases; bases outside gene matches: 5. The CDR3 spans 13 residues. The CDR3 reads CASSPDRAGELFF. CDR3 DNA: TGTGCCAGCAGCCCCGACAGGGCTGGGGAGCTGTTTTTT.

This clone has only a few counts. V usage is TRBV11-2 and J usage is TRBJ1-1; D remains ambiguous. The CDR3 covers 13 residues. Trimming took 6 bases from V and 4 from J, leaving 12 bases between them. Germline values: CDR1 SGHAT, CDR2 FQNNGV. The CDR3 coding sequence is TGTGCCAGCAGTAGTATCGGTTCCACTGAAGCTTTCTTT. This sequence encodes CASSSIGSTEAFF.

V and J are TRBV5-1 and TRBJ2-2, with a weak D call TRBD1 (5 bases). The V end was cut by 0 bases, the J end by 3 bases, with 6 bases between. Germline V gene data show CDR1 as SGHRS and CDR2 as YFSETQ. The CDR3 is 14 amino acids. CDR3 in amino acids: CASSLEGYTGELFF. The CDR3 DNA reads as TGCGCCAGCAGCTTGGAGGGGTACACCGGGGAGCTGTTTTTT.

The chain couples TRBV2 to TRBJ2-1, with 9 bases matching TRBD2. Germline CDR1 SNHLY, CDR2 FYNNEI. The CDR3 has 15 amino acids. With V trimmed by 6 bases and J by 10 bases, 13 bases remained unmatched. The CDR3 protein is CASSSVGGGAGEQFF. The CDR3 coding sequence is TGTGCCAGCAGCTCCGTTGGCGGGGGGGCAGGAGAGCAGTTCTTC.

The gene calls are TRBV19 and TRBJ2-1; TRBD2 aligns across 13 bases. Germline V CDR1 and CDR2: LNHDA, SQIVND (reference sequence). The junction had 9 bases not matched to a gene; V was cut back by 2 bases and J by 5 bases. The CDR3 consists of 18 residues. CDR3 in amino acids: CASSIWTSGRGVDNEQFF. The CDR3 DNA reads TGTGCCAGTAGTATATGGACTAGCGGGAGAGGGGTCGACAATGAGCAGTTCTTC.

The J gene is TRBJ1-1, the V gene TRBV5-6; 9 bases map to TRBD1. This CDR3 spans 14 amino acids. Trimming took 5 bases from V and 8 from J; bases not matched to a gene: 10. Germline CDR1 and CDR2: SGHDT and YYEEEE. The CDR3 bases are TGTGCCAGCAGACCCGGGACAGGGACTATCGAAGCTTTCTTT. This translates into CASRPGTGTIEAFF.

V and J are TRBV6-1 and TRBJ2-5; D gene unclear. The DNA matches TRBJ2-7 better at its end, which makes the J call doubtful. The CDR3 sequence is 15 residues long. The V gene's germline CDR1 is MNHNS and CDR2 SASEGT. CDR3 bases: TGTGCCAGCAGCGCGCCGACTGAGGTTGCCTACGAGCAGTACTTC. Encoded protein: CASSAPTEVAYEQYF.

This chain joins TRBV4-2 and TRBJ1-1; D is possibly TRBD1 (6 bases). V was cut by 0 bases and J by 3 bases, with 11 bases left in between. Germline CDR1 LGHNA, CDR2 YNFKEQ. The CDR3 loop spans 15 amino acids. This CDR3 is CASSQDPGDDTEAFF. Here the CDR3 DNA reads TGTGCCAGCAGCCAAGACCCAGGGGACGACACTGAAGCTTTCTTT.

This rearrangement joins TRBV4-3 to TRBJ1-2; 8 positions match TRBD1. The germline gives CDR1 LGHNA, CDR2 YSLEER. The CDR3 covers 14 residues. V lost 0 bases and J lost 8; bases outside the gene matches: 5. CDR3 sequence reads: CASSQDSRTGGYTF. CDR3 nucleotides: TGCGCCAGCAGCCAAGATTCTCGGACAGGGGGCTACACCTTC.

V gene TRBV7-2 combines with J gene TRBJ2-5; TRBD2 matches at 13 bases. Germline CDR1 is SGHTA and CDR2 is FQGNSA. J was trimmed by 5 bases and V by 5 bases; bases with no gene match: 14. CDR3 length equals 18 residues. The CDR3 nucleotides read TGTGCCAGCAGCACCCACCGACTAGCGGGGGGCTTTGGGGAGACCCAGTACTTC. Residues: CASSTHRLAGGFGETQYF. The full variable domain, rest sourced from reference TRBV7-2 and TRBJ2-5, is GAGVSQSPSNKVTEKGKDVELRCDPISGHTALYWYRQSLGQGLEFLIYFQGNSAPDKSGLPSDRFSAERTGGSVSTLTIQRTQQEDSAVYLCASSTHRLAGGFGETQYFGPGTRLLVL.

The CDR3: CASSLGDKGLLGTQYF. The CDR3 bases are TGTGCCAGCAGCTTAGGAGATAAGGGACTACTAGGGACCCAGTACTTC. The J gene is TRBJ2-5, the V gene TRBV13; TRBD2 matches at 7 bases. The CDR3 has 16 amino acids. Germline-derived CDR1 and CDR2 are PRHDT and FYEKMQ (reference sequence). The V gene end was trimmed by 0 bases and the J gene end by 7 bases; junction bases not matched to a gene: 11.

J is TRBJ2-2 and V is TRBV19; TRBD1 aligns across 7 bases. Germline CDR1 LNHDA, CDR2 SQIVND (reference sequence). The CDR3 spans 14 residues. The J segment lost 7 bases and the V segment lost 6 bases, leaving 8 bases of the junction unmatched. CDR3 region: CASRVGQGVGELFF. CDR3 coding DNA: TGTGCCAGTAGGGTGGGGCAGGGGGTCGGGGAGCTGTTTTTT.